The 14 T cell receptor beta chains reported below all come from one sample, sequenced in a study of CD8+ T cells in alopecia areata. It was cDNA, reverse transcribed from extracted RNA, that served as the sequencing template. Profiling relied on immunoSEQ multiplex PCR, and the TCRdb table lists in-frame clones only, not all of them. The table includes about 180,000 clones, around 51% detected once. Treatment: oral pan-JAK inhibitor, 5-10 mg twice daily. The sequencing here drew on CD8+ T cells sorted from blood, taken between weeks 51 and 54, from a patient treated with tofacitinib. Every receptor here comes from a human donor with alopecia areata.

This clone was detected only a few times. The chain carries TRBV29-1 and TRBJ2-7; D gene ambiguous. Trimming left V 0 bases short and J 3 bases short, with 12 bases between. Looked up from germline, CDR1 is SQVTM and CDR2 is ANQGSEA. The CDR3 loop spans 14 amino acids. The CDR3 DNA follows: TGCAGCGTTGAAGATCAGCAGAAGAACTACGAGCAGTACTTC. This sequence encodes CSVEDQQKNYEQYF.

The chain couples TRBV2 to TRBJ1-2; D is ambiguous. The CDR3 sequence is 16 residues long. Trimming pared 0 bases from V and 4 bases from J, leaving 15 bases between. Germline CDR1 is SNHLY and CDR2 is FYNNEI. The CDR3 reads CASSEASNDGLYGYTF. In DNA, the CDR3 is TGTGCCAGCAGTGAAGCTTCCAATGACGGTCTCTATGGCTACACCTTC. Complete variable domain (other parts from reference TRBV2 and TRBJ1-2): EPEVTQTPSHQVTQMGQEVILRCVPISNHLYFYWYRQILGQKVEFLVSFYNNEISEKSEIFDDQFSVERPDGSNFTLKIRSTKLEDSAMYFCASSEASNDGLYGYTFGSGTRLTVV.

The rearrangement joins TRBV25-1 to TRBJ2-3; D may be TRBD2 (5 bases). This CDR3 spans 11 amino acids. V was pared by 7 bases and J by 4 bases, with 6 bases between. CDR1 MGHDK and CDR2 SYGVNS come from the germline V gene. This chain's CDR3 is CASTGSDTQYF. The CDR3 DNA reads as TGTGCCAGCACGGGGTCAGATACGCAGTATTTT.

This clone appeared a single time. The rearrangement uses TRBV9 and TRBJ2-3, with TRBD2 matching over 8 bases. This CDR3 region has 15 residues. Germline V gene sequence: CDR1 SGDLS, CDR2 YYNGEE. J was trimmed by 4 bases and V by 6 bases; bases with no gene match: 10. The DNA of the CDR3 is TGTGCCAGCACCGTCAGCGGGGGTGGCGCAGATACGCAGTATTTT. This gives the protein CASTVSGGGADTQYF.

The chain recombines TRBV20-1 with TRBJ2-5; maybe TRBD2 (5 bases). CDR3 length: 11 residues. V shed 6 bases and J shed 5 bases, with 10 bases lying between them. Germline values: CDR1 DFQATT, CDR2 SNEGSKA (reference sequence). CDR3 DNA: TGCAGTGCCATCGAGGGTGAGACCCAGTACTTC. This gives the protein CSAIEGETQYF.

V and J are TRBV4-3 and TRBJ2-6; 10 bases agree with TRBD2. V shed 7 bases, J shed 3 bases, and the junction held 15 bases outside the gene matches. The CDR3 consists of 19 residues. CDR1 is LGHNA and CDR2 is YSLEER in the germline V gene. The CDR3 bases are TGCGCCAGCACCCCAGGGGTAGCGGGGGGTTTTAGTGGGGCCAACGTCCTGACTTTC. This sequence encodes CASTPGVAGGFSGANVLTF.

The rearrangement links TRBV7-3 to TRBJ2-2; 10 bases agree with TRBD2. The CDR3 runs to 14 residues. CDR1 SGHTA and CDR2 FQGTGA come from the germline V gene. After removal of 6 bases from V and 5 bases from J, the junction contained 3 bases not matched to a gene. Here the CDR3 DNA reads TGTGCCAGCAGTAGGACTAGCGGAACCGGGGAGCTGTTTTTT. This sequence encodes CASSRTSGTGELFF.

The V call is TRBV30, the J call TRBJ2-2; 10 bases are shared with TRBD2. The CDR3 totals 17 residues. With 4 bases clipped from V and 1 base from J, the junction kept 9 bases outside the gene matches. Looked up from germline, CDR1 is GTSNPN and CDR2 is SVGIG (reference sequence). For the CDR3, the DNA is TGTGCCTGGACCAAAGGGGCTAGCGGGGGGAACACCGGGGAGCTGTTTTTT. Its translation is CAWTKGASGGNTGELFF.

This clone was observed a few times. The chain carries TRBV29-1 and TRBJ2-3; D not resolved. V shed 1 base and J shed 7 bases, with 6 bases lying between them. Per the germline V gene, CDR1 is SQVTM and CDR2 is ANQGSEA. The CDR3 contains 11 residues. The CDR3 coding sequence is TGCAGCGTTGAAGGGACGAATACGCAGTATTTT. This encodes CSVEGTNTQYF.

The table lists this clone with a few counts. One end of the junction is discordant with germline, which a read error may explain. The chain carries TRBV5-6 and TRBJ1-2; TRBD1 is a possible D gene (6 bases). The germline V gene has CDR1 SGHDT and CDR2 YYEEEE. The CDR3 has 11 amino acids. CDR3 residues: CASSAGAPLSF. DNA for the CDR3: TGTGCCAGCAGCGCGGGGGCCCCACTCTCCTTC.

V and J are TRBV30 and TRBJ2-3; perhaps TRBD1 as D (6 bases). Trimming removed 0 bases at V and 2 bases at J, with 9 bases between. Looked up from germline, CDR1 is GTSNPN and CDR2 is SVGIG (reference sequence). The CDR3 is made up of 14 amino acids. CDR3 coding DNA: TGTGCCTGGAGTGTACAGGGTTCCACAGATACGCAGTATTTT. Translated: CAWSVQGSTDTQYF. Full variable domain (rest looked up from reference TRBV30 and TRBJ2-3): SQTIHQWPATLVQPVGSPLSLECTVEGTSNPNLYWYRQAAGRGLQLLFYSVGIGQISSEVPQNLSASRPQDRQFILSSKKLLLSDSGFYLCAWSVQGSTDTQYFGPGTRLTVL.

This clone appeared a few times. The genes are TRBV29-1 and TRBJ1-2; D is unresolved. The CDR3 extends over 13 amino acids. The germline CDR1 and CDR2 sequences are SQVTM and ANQGSEA. The ends were cut back, 7 bases at V and 6 bases at J, with 18 bases in the middle. CDR3 loop: CSDHDLGEDGYTF. CDR3 nucleotides: TGCAGCGACCACGATTTGGGCGAAGATGGCTACACCTTC.

This clone was observed a few times. The chain joins TRBV27 to TRBJ2-5; D possibly matches TRBD1 or TRBD2 (5 bases each). CDR1 MNHEY and CDR2 SMNVEV come from the germline V gene (reference sequence). Trimming stripped 6 bases from V and 5 bases from J, with 22 bases between. The CDR3 extends over 16 amino acids. In DNA, the CDR3 is TGTGCCAGCAGCCCGCTAGGACCCGGGGCTATCGAGACCCAGTACTTC. This gives the protein CASSPLGPGAIETQYF.

About this clone: The germline gene is not matched at one end of the junction; a read error may be the cause. This chain uses TRBV11-1 with TRBJ2-3; 7 bases map to TRBD2. The CDR3 is 14 residues long. The germline gives CDR1 SGHAT, CDR2 FQDESV (reference sequence). Written as DNA, the CDR3 is TGTGCCAGCACCTTAAGCGGGGAGACAGATACGCAGTATTTT. This codes for CASTLSGETDTQYF.